The 3 T cell receptor beta chains listed next were all sequenced from one sample in a study of blood T cell repertoires in COVID-19 (dated by TCRdb to 2018 to 2020). The library was obtained by the immunoSEQ multiplex PCR assay. Imported from immuneACCESS, the table was reduced by TCRdb to in-frame sequences with V and J called. These copies leave out some clones; in studies compared against another copy, an unresolved V gene accounts for under half, and the cause of the remainder is not known. Within this sample are 130,000 to 150,000 clones, with over 75% of them counted one time only. The leading ten clones occupy 5% of the sample. Material for sequencing was peripheral blood. The source of these receptors is a woman between 50 and 59 years old with acute or convalescent COVID-19.

V and J are TRBV7-2 and TRBJ2-7; 9 bases match TRBD1. The CDR3 is made up of 13 amino acids. Germline V gene lookup returns CDR1 SGHTA and CDR2 FQGNSA. Germline trimming cut 5 bases from V and 6 bases from J; bases unmatched to any gene: 5. In DNA form, the CDR3 reads TGTGCCAGCAGCCAAGGACAGGGGAGCGAGCAGTACTTC. Its protein product is CASSQGQGSEQYF.

This rearrangement joins TRBV20-1 to TRBJ1-2; unclear D gene. V was pared by 3 bases and J by 4 bases, with 12 bases between. This CDR3 spans 13 amino acids. Germline CDR1 reads DFQATT; CDR2 reads SNEGSKA (reference sequence). The CDR3 region is CSASVGGGYGYTF. In DNA, the CDR3 is TGCAGTGCTAGTGTGGGAGGAGGCTATGGCTACACCTTC.

CDR3 coding DNA: TGTGCCAGCAGCTTAGTACCTGGCCTTAACACTGAAGCTTTCTTT. Its protein is CASSLVPGLNTEAFF. The chain uses TRBV11-2 and TRBJ1-1, with D unclear. V was clipped by 1 base and J by 2 bases, with 11 bases between them. The V gene's germline CDR1 is SGHAT and CDR2 FQNNGV. The length of the CDR3 is 15 residues.